The TCR beta chain described here comes from a study of tumor-infiltrating lymphocytes in oesophageal squamous cell carcinoma. In TCRdb, the PCR reads were re-called with MiXCR into one record per CDR3 protein. Counted here are fewer than 20,000 distinct CDR3 sequences, about 51% occurring once; the ten biggest clones make up about 43%. Many counts were recorded for this clonotype. This may arise from a read error, as a much more abundant clone is one base away. Per germline, CDR1 SGHVS and CDR2 FNYEAQ. J lost 14 bases, V lost 5 bases, and 15 bases had no gene match. The CDR3 length is 14 residues. Sequencing was performed on normal esophageal tissue next to the tumor. The rearrangement links TRBV7-6 to TRBJ2-3; TRBD1 matches at 8 bases. This sequence was found in a female donor with esophageal squamous cell carcinoma. For the CDR3, the DNA is TGTGCCAGCAGCACCGGGACAGGTCCCGGGGAGCTGTATTTT. It yields the protein CASSTGTGPGELYF.